Included here is one T cell receptor (beta chain) sequence, with context. Its antigen remains unknown. This record belongs to a study of cytomegalovirus exposure and HLA in healthy donors. Findings and caveats of the study: Equally common other TCR beta chains were less clonally expanded than HLA-associated ones, a later analysis found. It was reported in a later analysis that an Asian-associated ancestry cluster showed fewer N-insertions than the roughly 620-donor mean. For presence/absence analyses, sequencing depth was assumed to be roughly uniform across donors.

The V end lost 7 bases, the J end lost 5 bases, and 11 bases lay between the germline ends. The CDR3 sequence is 11 residues long. CDR1 is DFQATT and CDR2 is SNEGSKA in the germline V gene (reference sequence). PCR used 60 Vbeta primers and 13 Jbeta primers. Assay: immunoSEQ multiplex PCR; the TCRdb copy retains only in-frame clones and omits some. This table has approximately 280,000 clones, 80% to 90% appearing once. Sequencing was carried out using PBMCs. This chain uses TRBV20-1 with TRBJ2-5; no definite D call. The receptor was derived from a middle-aged man in good health and CMV-seropositive. The CDR3 region is CSVPGWETQYF. The CDR3 DNA reads as TGCAGTGTTCCGGGTTGGGAGACCCAGTACTTC.